The 26 T cell receptor beta chains listed next were all sequenced from one sample in a study of blood T cell repertoires in COVID-19. The table came from immunoSEQ multiplex PCR; TCRdb's copy has only in-frame clones and leaves some out. Here the sample spans 70,000 to 95,000 clones, around 80% being singletons. Sequencing input: peripheral blood. Every receptor here comes from a woman aged 40 to 50 with active or convalescent COVID-19.

The chain joins TRBV4-2 to TRBJ2-7; 14 nucleotides align to TRBD2. The CDR3 is made up of 20 amino acids. V lost 3 bases, J lost 0 bases, and 13 bases stayed unmatched. Germline values: CDR1 LGHNA, CDR2 YNFKEQ. Here the CDR3 DNA reads TGTGCCAGCAGCCATGCAGAAGGGACTAGCGGGAGTAGAGGCTCCTACGAGCAGTACTTC. It is translated as CASSHAEGTSGSRGSYEQYF.

This clone was picked up a small number of times. The chain links TRBV2 to TRBJ1-6; unclear D gene. V shed 4 bases and J shed 8 bases, with 6 bases lying between them. Germline V CDR1 and CDR2: SNHLY, FYNNEI. This CDR3 has 12 residues. The CDR3 DNA sequence: TGTGCCAGCAGTGTCGGTCATTCACCCCTCCACTTT. Translating it yields CASSVGHSPLHF.

In nucleotides, the CDR3 is TGTGCCAGCAGGGGGTCTAGCGGGAGTTACTACGAGCAGTACTTC. Translating it yields CASRGSSGSYYEQYF. The chain is built from TRBV28 and TRBJ2-7; 10 nucleotides align to TRBD2. This CDR3 has 15 residues. The V and J ends lost 6 bases and 3 bases, in that order; junction bases with no gene match: 8. The germline CDR1 and CDR2 sequences are MDHEN and SYDVKM.

This chain uses TRBV28 with TRBJ2-1; 7 nucleotides line up with TRBD2. The trim removed 3 bases at V and 2 bases at J, leaving 7 bases unmatched. Germline assignment: CDR1 MDHEN and CDR2 SYDVKM. CDR3 length equals 16 residues. The CDR3 sequence: CASSLGGSGPYNEQFF. CDR3 DNA sequence: TGTGCCAGCAGTTTGGGCGGGAGTGGCCCCTACAATGAGCAGTTCTTC.

The chain has TRBV6-2 or TRBV6-3 and TRBJ2-3, with D perhaps matching TRBD1 (5 bases). V shed 5 bases and J shed 0 bases, with 15 bases lying between them. Germline V gene data show CDR1 as MNHEY and CDR2 as SVGEGT. The CDR3 runs 16 residues. CDR3 nucleotide sequence: TGTGCCAGCAGTACACAGGCCTTCCCTAGCACAGATACGCAGTATTTT. Protein product: CASSTQAFPSTDTQYF.

This clone has only a few counts. The chain combines TRBV29-1 with TRBJ2-3, with TRBD2 matching 8 bases. Germline lookup yields CDR1 SQVTM and CDR2 ANQGSEA. The trim removed 7 bases at V and 6 bases at J, leaving 9 bases unmatched. CDR3 length: 13 amino acids. The CDR3 here is CSAAEVAGDTQYF. CDR3 in DNA: TGCAGCGCAGCTGAAGTAGCGGGGGATACGCAGTATTTT.

This sequence joins TRBV15 and TRBJ1-4; the match to TRBD1 covers 11 bases. The V gene's germline CDR1 is LNHNV and CDR2 YYDKDF (reference sequence). This CDR3 is built from 16 residues. The trim removed 6 bases at V and 2 bases at J, leaving 5 bases unmatched. CDR3: CATRRTGGATNEKLFF. CDR3 nucleotide sequence: TGTGCCACCAGAAGGACAGGGGGCGCGACTAATGAAAAACTGTTTTTT.

V gene TRBV10-3 combines with J gene TRBJ2-1, with D possibly matching TRBD2 (7 bases). The V end was cut by 6 bases, the J end by 8 bases, with 17 bases between. The CDR3 has 14 amino acids. Per germline, CDR1 ENHRY and CDR2 SYGVKD. The CDR3 DNA is TGTGCCATCAGGGAGGGGGGGGGCTTATATGAGCAGTTCTTC. Translating it yields CAIREGGGLYEQFF.

The CDR3 DNA sequence: TGTGCCAGCAGCGTAGCCCCCAACAGGGAACCCTACGAGCAGTACTTC. This translates into CASSVAPNREPYEQYF. The chain couples TRBV9 to TRBJ2-7; TRBD1 is a possible D gene (6 bases). This CDR3 is 16 amino acids long. V gave up 0 bases and J gave up 2 bases, with 15 bases separating them. CDR1 is SGDLS, CDR2 YYNGEE, per germline.

This chain links TRBV5-1 with TRBJ2-3; the match to TRBD2 covers 10 bases. The CDR3 has 16 amino acids. Looked up from germline, CDR1 is SGHRS and CDR2 is YFSETQ. With V trimmed by 4 bases and J by 4 bases, 9 bases remained unmatched. The CDR3 DNA reads TGCGCCAGCAGCCAATCTAGCGGGAGTTGGTCAGATACGCAGTATTTT. The encoded protein is CASSQSSGSWSDTQYF.

The CDR3 coding sequence is TGTGCCAGCAGTTACTCTGTCAGACAGCCCCAGCATTTT. As protein: CASSYSVRQPQHF. V usage is TRBV6-5 and J usage is TRBJ1-5; D unresolved. V shed 0 bases and J shed 7 bases, with 7 bases lying between them. CDR1 and CDR2 from the germline V gene are MNHEY and SVGAGI. The CDR3 spans 13 residues.

The chain joins TRBV28 to TRBJ2-7, with D possibly being TRBD1 (5 bases). Between the trimmed V and J ends, which lost 5 bases and 2 bases, there was a span of 13 bases. CDR1 MDHEN and CDR2 SYDVKM come from the germline V gene. CDR3 length equals 14 residues. The CDR3, as DNA: TGTGCCAGCAGTGGACATCAGTCTACCTACGAGCAGTACTTC. This translates into CASSGHQSTYEQYF. Supplemented by reference TRBV28 and TRBJ2-7, the full variable domain reads DVKVTQSSRYLVKRTGEKVFLECVQDMDHENMFWYRQDPGLGLRLIYFSYDVKMKEKGDIPEGYSVSREKKERFSLILESASTNQTSMYLCASSGHQSTYEQYFGPGTRLTVT.

The chain employs TRBV6-6 and TRBJ1-6; no firm D call. Trimming pared 2 bases from V and 5 bases from J, leaving 7 bases between. CDR1 and CDR2 from the germline V gene are MNHNY and SVGAGI (reference sequence). The CDR3 has 14 amino acids. CDR3 nucleotide sequence: TGTGCCAGCAGTTACCCAGAAAATAATTCACCCCTCCACTTT. This translates into CASSYPENNSPLHF.

The rearrangement uses TRBV28 and TRBJ2-7; 7 bases map to TRBD1. The CDR3 has 13 residues. Trimming took 5 bases from V and 5 from J; bases not matched to a gene: 6. Germline-derived CDR1 and CDR2 are MDHEN and SYDVKM. CDR3: CASSMTGRDEQYF. CDR3 sequence (DNA): TGTGCCAGCAGTATGACAGGGCGGGACGAGCAGTACTTC. The full variable domain, its missing parts supplied by reference TRBV28 and TRBJ2-7, is DVKVTQSSRYLVKRTGEKVFLECVQDMDHENMFWYRQDPGLGLRLIYFSYDVKMKEKGDIPEGYSVSREKKERFSLILESASTNQTSMYLCASSMTGRDEQYFGPGTRLTVT.

This clone occurred once. The chain combines TRBV28 with TRBJ2-7; 7 nucleotides agree with TRBD2. The germline gives CDR1 MDHEN, CDR2 SYDVKM. V lost 2 bases and J lost 2; bases outside the gene matches: 6. The CDR3 contains 15 residues. The CDR3 sequence is CASSLGGRVTYEQYF. The CDR3 DNA reads as TGTGCCAGCAGTTTAGGCGGGAGAGTGACCTACGAGCAGTACTTC.

This chain links TRBV7-8 with TRBJ2-7; D ambiguous. Germline-derived CDR1 and CDR2 are SGHVS and FQNEAQ. V was trimmed by 4 bases and J by 0 bases, leaving 16 bases between them. CDR3 length: 16 residues. This chain's CDR3 is CASSSPLWLSSYEQYF. The CDR3 DNA follows: TGTGCCAGCAGCTCCCCGTTGTGGTTGAGCTCCTACGAGCAGTACTTC.

This clone was detected a few times. The gene calls are TRBV7-3 and TRBJ2-7; 7 bases agree with TRBD2. With V trimmed by 1 base and J by 5 bases, 8 bases remained unmatched. The CDR3 runs to 15 residues. The germline gives CDR1 SGHTA, CDR2 FQGTGA. CDR3 sequence: CASSLMGGGPNEQYF. The DNA for the CDR3 is TGTGCCAGCAGCTTAATGGGGGGAGGGCCCAACGAGCAGTACTTC.

This clone was seen once. This CDR3 is CASSLGRISGNTIYF. The DNA of the CDR3 is TGTGCCAGCAGCTTAGGGAGAATCTCTGGAAACACCATATATTTT. This chain connects TRBV7-8 to TRBJ1-3; no definite D call. CDR3 length: 15 residues. CDR1 SGHVS and CDR2 FQNEAQ come from the germline V gene. Between the trimmed V and J ends, which lost 1 base and 0 bases, there was a span of 7 bases.

The V call is TRBV5-6, the J call TRBJ1-2; no reliable D call. V lost 0 bases and J 4 bases, leaving 13 bases between the germline ends. The CDR3 extends over 15 amino acids. CDR1 is SGHDT and CDR2 is YYEEEE in the germline V gene. The CDR3 DNA sequence: TGTGCCAGCAGCTTGGCGGAGCTCCCAAGCTATGGCTACACCTTC. Its translation is CASSLAELPSYGYTF.

This chain links TRBV7-9 with TRBJ1-5; D gene unclear. Germline V gene data show CDR1 as SEHNR and CDR2 as FQNEAQ (reference sequence). Trimming pared 5 bases from V and 0 bases from J, leaving 11 bases between. This CDR3 is built from 15 residues. The CDR3 DNA follows: TGTGCCAGCAGCGGGCAGACAAATAGCAATCAGCCCCAGCATTTT. Its translation: CASSGQTNSNQPQHF.

The chain is built from TRBV6-2 or TRBV6-3 and TRBJ1-5; no firm D call. The CDR3 spans 16 residues. V lost 5 bases to trimming and J lost 4 bases, with 18 bases between them. The germline V gene has CDR1 MNHEY and CDR2 SVGEGT. Here the CDR3 DNA reads TGTGCCAGCAGTGACATAAAGGCCGCGGGTAATCAGCCCCAGCATTTT. Its protein is CASSDIKAAGNQPQHF.

The genes are TRBV5-1 and TRBJ2-3; D possibly corresponds to TRBD2 (7 bases). The CDR3 totals 16 residues. V dropped 0 bases and J dropped 5 bases, with 16 bases sitting between them. Germline loops: CDR1 SGHRS, CDR2 YFSETQ. The CDR3 loop is CASSLDAGAGGDTQYF. The CDR3 nucleotides are TGCGCCAGCAGCTTGGATGCGGGGGCCGGAGGAGATACGCAGTATTTT.

In its sample, this clone was seen many times. The chain joins TRBV11-2 to TRBJ1-2; 9 bases match TRBD1. The V segment lost 5 bases and the J segment 4 bases; nucleotides outside the gene matches: 17. CDR3 length: 18 amino acids. Germline V CDR1 and CDR2: SGHAT, FQNNGV. The CDR3 is CASSPTGTGYIVSYGYTF. CDR3 bases: TGTGCCAGCAGCCCGACCGGGACAGGGTATATCGTTAGCTATGGCTACACCTTC.

The chain recombines TRBV4-1 with TRBJ1-6; D might be TRBD1 (6 bases). Between the trimmed V and J ends, which lost 0 bases and 9 bases, there was a span of 21 bases. CDR1 and CDR2 (germline): MGHRA, YSYEKL. The CDR3 extends over 18 amino acids. The CDR3 nucleotides are TGCGCCAGCAGCCAAGATTCAATAGGGGGGGGATGGGGTTCACCCCTCCACTTT. This translates into CASSQDSIGGGWGSPLHF.

This sequence joins TRBV28 and TRBJ1-5; no firm D call. Trimming removed 2 bases at V and 9 bases at J, with 8 bases between. Germline values: CDR1 MDHEN, CDR2 SYDVKM. The CDR3 length is 12 residues. In nucleotides, the CDR3 is TGTGCCAGCAGTTTAATACGGGGGCCCCAGCATTTT. Its translation: CASSLIRGPQHF.

This chain connects TRBV4-3 to TRBJ2-2; a weak D match, TRBD2 (5 bases). The CDR3 sequence is 17 residues long. The V and J ends lost 0 bases and 0 bases respectively, with 11 bases between them. Germline V gene lookup returns CDR1 LGHNA and CDR2 YSLEER. In nucleotides, the CDR3 is TGCGCCAGCAGCCAAGATATCGGGATCCCGAACACCGGGGAGCTGTTTTTT. Translated: CASSQDIGIPNTGELFF.